The table lists the clone carrying this T cell receptor beta chain with a few counts. No antigen is known for it. As the method for making TCR beta libraries, quantitative 5'-RACE with molecular barcodes was used. TCRdb re-called the 5' RACE reads through MiXCR, storing one row per CDR3 protein. The data show about 440,000 distinct CDR3 sequences, 17% seen once. This CDR3 contains 13 residues. J was trimmed by 5 bases and V by 6 bases; bases with no gene match: 4. Germline V gene data show CDR1 as MNHNY and CDR2 as SVGAGI (reference sequence). This sample was included in a study of CD8 T cells in ankylosing spondylitis. Notes on the study in general: Existing reports had already noted some motif variants in reactive arthritis synovial fluid and blood. Clones linked with disease were CD8+ and fairly uncommon in the peripheral blood. Apparently characteristic of ankylosing spondylitis blood was a TCR beta motif (eight highly homologous variants). Within matched ankylosing spondylitis synovial fluid, disease-linked clones were reportedly significantly enriched.

The chain employs TRBV6-6 and TRBJ2-7, with 10 bases fitting TRBD2. The sample taken for sequencing was blood, either unsorted or a sorted T cell fraction (not recorded which). This receptor was obtained from a male donor with ankylosing spondylitis. CDR3 DNA sequence: TGTGCCAGCAGACTAGCGGGATCCCACGAGCAGTACTTC. Protein sequence: CASRLAGSHEQYF.